This T cell receptor (beta chain) came from a study of T cells in tuberculosis. Study observations and caveats: Active tuberculosis alpha repertoires lay closer to GMM-specific TCRs than controls'.

Germline V CDR1 and CDR2: PRHDT, FYEKMQ (reference sequence). V lost 4 bases, J lost 3 bases, and 2 bases stayed unmatched. The CDR3 is 13 residues long. Profiling relied on immunoSEQ multiplex PCR, and the TCRdb table lists in-frame clones only, not all of them. The sample holds tens of thousands of clones, roughly 93% seen once. A note on this clone: Its antigen is not known.

This TCR derives from a donor between 10 and 35 years old with latent tuberculosis or without tuberculosis infection. Some clones in this sample may be carry-over from other donors' samples. Sequenced material: PBMCs. The chain uses TRBV13 and TRBJ2-7; TRBD1 matches 8 bases. The CDR3 nucleotides are TGTGCCAGCAGCTCGACAGGGGTCTACGAGCAGTACTTC. Protein sequence: CASSSTGVYEQYF.